This entry lists 24 T cell receptor beta chains sequenced from one sample in a study of shared clonotypes between healthy human individuals. Profiled with immunoSEQ multiplex PCR; TCRdb holds only in-frame clones, not every one. This table holds a few hundred thousand clones, around 97% found once. Sequencing was performed on naive CD4+ T cells sorted from blood. Subset denoted: CD45RA+ positively selected. The receptors stem from a woman younger than 45 in good health.

J is TRBJ2-7 and V is TRBV5-4; 7 bases are shared with TRBD2. The CDR3 spans 15 residues. CDR1 is SGHNT and CDR2 is YYREEE in the germline V gene (reference sequence). Losses at the gene ends were 1 base for V and 3 bases for J; bases not matched to a gene: 7. CDR3 protein: CASSLRRGSHYEQYF. The CDR3 DNA sequence: TGTGCCAGCAGCTTGAGGCGCGGGAGCCACTACGAGCAGTACTTC.

V gene TRBV6-1 combines with J gene TRBJ2-5; D is undetermined. Germline V gene lookup returns CDR1 MNHNS and CDR2 SASEGT. V dropped 7 bases and J dropped 2 bases, with 2 bases sitting between them. The CDR3 has 10 residues. The CDR3 protein is CASKQETQYF. The CDR3 DNA sequence: TGTGCCAGCAAGCAAGAGACCCAGTACTTC.

This chain uses TRBV7-9 with TRBJ1-5, with 9 bases fitting TRBD1. The V gene end was trimmed by 3 bases and the J gene end by 5 bases; junction bases not matched to a gene: 8. This CDR3 spans 16 amino acids. From germline, CDR1 is SEHNR and CDR2 FQNEAQ (reference sequence). CDR3 sequence: CASSFRYRGRDQPQHF. The CDR3 nucleotides read TGTGCCAGCAGCTTCCGATACAGGGGGCGGGATCAGCCCCAGCATTTT.

This clone was recorded once. The gene calls are TRBV7-8 and TRBJ2-1; D remains ambiguous. Germline CDR1 reads SGHVS; CDR2 reads FQNEAQ. This CDR3 is built from 11 residues. Between the trimmed V and J ends, which lost 2 bases and 7 bases, there was a span of 3 bases. The CDR3: CASSLLNEQFF. The CDR3 coding sequence is TGTGCCAGCAGCTTATTGAATGAGCAGTTCTTC. Based on the CDR3 plus reference TRBV7-8 and TRBJ2-1, the full variable domain is GAGVSQSPRYKVAKRGQDVALRCDPISGHVSLFWYQQALGQGPEFLTYFQNEAQLDKSGLPSDRFFAERPEGSVSTLKIQRTQQEDSAVYLCASSLLNEQFFGPGTRLTVL.

V gene TRBV28 combines with J gene TRBJ2-7; D assignment may be TRBD1 or TRBD2 (6 bases each). The V gene lost 10 bases and the J gene lost 5 bases, with 15 bases spanning the gap. Germline lookup yields CDR1 MDHEN and CDR2 SYDVKM. CDR3 length equals 12 residues. The CDR3 DNA follows: TGTGCCACCGGAGGGGGGCGCAACGAGCAGTACTTC. Translating it yields CATGGGRNEQYF.

The CDR3 DNA reads as TGTGCCAGCTCAGCCTGGGGTGGGAACACTGAAGCTTTCTTT. As protein: CASSAWGGNTEAFF. The V gene is TRBV18, the J gene TRBJ1-1; D is unclear. Between the trimmed V and J ends, which lost 5 bases and 1 base, there was a span of 11 bases. Germline loops: CDR1 KGHSH, CDR2 LQKENI. The CDR3 length is 14 residues.

The V and J genes are TRBV11-3 and TRBJ2-1, with D tentatively TRBD1 (6 bases). The germline V gene has CDR1 SGHNT and CDR2 YENEEA. The CDR3 is 13 residues long. The V end was cut by 4 bases, the J end by 7 bases, with 11 bases between. Here the CDR3 DNA reads TGTGCCAGCAGCTCAGTAGGGGGTAATGAGCAGTTCTTC. This codes for CASSSVGGNEQFF.

The chain employs TRBV5-1 and TRBJ2-3; 10 nucleotides agree with TRBD2. J lost 0 bases, V lost 0 bases, and 10 bases had no gene match. The CDR3 consists of 19 residues. CDR1 is SGHRS and CDR2 is YFSETQ in the germline V gene. The CDR3 nucleotides read TGCGCCAGCAGCTTGGGACTAGCGGGTCCAAGGAAGAGCACAGATACGCAGTATTTT. This codes for CASSLGLAGPRKSTDTQYF.

The chain is built from TRBV2 and TRBJ2-5; D ambiguous. Germline CDR1 SNHLY, CDR2 FYNNEI. Trimming shortened V by 5 bases and J by 4 bases, and 14 bases separated the two germline ends. The CDR3 is 14 amino acids. CDR3 sequence (DNA): TGTGCCAGCAGTACAGACCGGTCAGGAGAGACCCAGTACTTC. This sequence encodes CASSTDRSGETQYF.

The rearrangement uses TRBV28 and TRBJ2-7; D may be TRBD1 (5 bases). Germline V gene lookup returns CDR1 MDHEN and CDR2 SYDVKM. The CDR3 contains 12 residues. The V end was cut by 8 bases, the J end by 0 bases, with 8 bases between. CDR3 in amino acids: CASDSPSYEQYF. The CDR3 coding sequence is TGTGCCAGCGACAGCCCCTCCTACGAGCAGTACTTC.

The genes are TRBV5-1 and TRBJ2-5, with 8 bases fitting TRBD1. The CDR3 has 15 amino acids. V trimming: 4 bases; J trimming: 2 bases; junction bases outside the gene matches: 7. Germline lookup yields CDR1 SGHRS and CDR2 YFSETQ. CDR3 protein: CASSAGTGGQETQYF. CDR3 DNA: TGCGCCAGCAGCGCCGGGACAGGAGGACAAGAGACCCAGTACTTC.

This chain connects TRBV20-1 to TRBJ2-5, with D possibly TRBD2 on 6 matching bases. The CDR3 totals 11 residues. Per the germline V gene, CDR1 is DFQATT and CDR2 is SNEGSKA (reference sequence). This CDR3 reads CSRDSQETQYF. In DNA, the CDR3 is TGCAGCCGGGACTCGCAGGAGACCCAGTACTTC.

V gene TRBV5-1 combines with J gene TRBJ2-5, with D hard to call. This CDR3 has 13 amino acids. V lost 7 bases, J lost 1 base, and 11 bases lay in between. Per germline, CDR1 SGHRS and CDR2 YFSETQ. The CDR3 nucleotides read TGCGCCAGCTCCCGGCCCCCCCAAGAGACCCAGTACTTC. Translated, it gives CASSRPPQETQYF. Supplemented by reference TRBV5-1 and TRBJ2-5, the full variable domain reads KAGVTQTPRYLIKTRGQQVTLSCSPISGHRSVSWYQQTPGQGLQFLFEYFSETQRNKGNFPGRFSGRQFSNSRSEMNVSTLELGDSALYLCASSRPPQETQYFGPGTRLLVL.

The chain couples TRBV7-7 to TRBJ2-1, with 9 nucleotides matching TRBD1. The CDR3 covers 18 residues. Looked up from germline, CDR1 is SSHAT and CDR2 is FNYEAQ (reference sequence). The junction had 10 bases not matched to a gene; V was cut back by 0 bases and J by 4 bases. Here the CDR3 DNA reads TGTGCCAGCAGCTTAGCAGCCGCCGGGACAGGGCCTTACAATGAGCAGTTCTTC. It is translated as CASSLAAAGTGPYNEQFF.

V is TRBV2 and J is TRBJ2-3; a weak D match, TRBD1 (6 bases). CDR1 and CDR2 (germline): SNHLY, FYNNEI. Between the trimmed V and J ends, which lost 5 bases and 0 bases, there was a span of 12 bases. The CDR3 length is 15 residues. CDR3 in DNA: TGTGCCAGCAGTTTTACAGGGACCAGCACAGATACGCAGTATTTT. It encodes CASSFTGTSTDTQYF.

J is TRBJ1-5 and V is TRBV28; 11 nucleotides line up with TRBD1. The germline V gene has CDR1 MDHEN and CDR2 SYDVKM. The CDR3 loop spans 17 amino acids. V was clipped by 2 bases and J by 3 bases; unmatched bases: 6. CDR3 in amino acids: CASSLTGTGGSNQPQHF. The CDR3 DNA reads as TGTGCCAGCAGTTTAACAGGGACAGGGGGTTCCAATCAGCCCCAGCATTTT.

The rearrangement uses TRBV5-5 and TRBJ1-3; 11 bases align to TRBD1. Germline CDR1 and CDR2: SGHKS and YYEKEE (reference sequence). This CDR3 has 16 amino acids. The V and J ends lost 4 bases and 9 bases, in that order; junction bases with no gene match: 12. The CDR3, as DNA: TGTGCCAGCAGCAAAGGACAGGGGGCGTTTATTGGCACCATATATTTT. Protein: CASSKGQGAFIGTIYF.

V usage is TRBV5-1 and J usage is TRBJ1-4; D is unresolved. CDR1 and CDR2 (germline): SGHRS, YFSETQ. The V gene lost 2 bases and the J gene lost 0 bases, with 8 bases spanning the gap. This CDR3 is built from 15 residues. The CDR3 loop reads CASSFLSATNEKLFF. The CDR3 DNA sequence: TGCGCCAGCAGCTTTCTCTCCGCAACTAATGAAAAACTGTTTTTT.

The V gene is TRBV19, the J gene TRBJ2-3; D unresolved. Germline V CDR1 and CDR2: LNHDA, SQIVND (reference sequence). V lost 7 bases and J lost 5, with 19 bases in between. The CDR3 sequence is 15 residues long. The CDR3 DNA reads as TGTGCCAGTACGGATAGCCGTAACTTCGAAGATACGCAGTATTTT. Amino acids: CASTDSRNFEDTQYF.

The chain employs TRBV6-5 and TRBJ1-2, with 12 nucleotides matching TRBD1. J was trimmed by 7 bases and V by 6 bases; bases with no gene match: 9. The germline CDR1 and CDR2 sequences are MNHEY and SVGAGI. The CDR3 covers 15 residues. The CDR3 reads CASSQGQGAVSGYTF. The CDR3, as DNA: TGTGCCAGCAGCCAGGGACAGGGGGCGGTCTCTGGCTACACCTTC.

The chain has TRBV4-1 and TRBJ2-3; 7 nucleotides agree with TRBD2. Germline V CDR1 and CDR2: MGHRA, YSYEKL. The CDR3 loop spans 15 amino acids. The ends lost 4 bases at V and 1 base at J; junction bases unmatched: 5. The CDR3 protein is CASSLTLAGTDTQYF. The CDR3 DNA reads TGCGCCAGCAGCCTTACCCTAGCGGGCACAGATACGCAGTATTTT.

The chain is built from TRBV5-6 and TRBJ1-3; D uncertain. There are 15 residues in the CDR3. The V gene's germline CDR1 is SGHDT and CDR2 YYEEEE. V dropped 1 base and J dropped 0 bases, with 8 bases sitting between them. This CDR3 reads CASSLRWNSGNTIYF. CDR3 DNA sequence: TGTGCCAGCAGCTTGCGGTGGAACTCTGGAAACACCATATATTTT.

This chain links TRBV7-2 with TRBJ1-3; 8 bases are a match to TRBD1. V shed 1 base, J shed 2 bases, and the junction held 10 bases outside the gene matches. This CDR3 has 18 amino acids. Germline V CDR1 and CDR2: SGHTA, FQGNSA. The CDR3 loop is CASSLERTGWLPGNTIYF. DNA of the CDR3: TGTGCCAGCAGCTTAGAGAGGACAGGGTGGCTCCCTGGAAACACCATATATTTT.

This clone was recorded once. The V call is TRBV4-1, the J call TRBJ2-7; possibly TRBD2 for D (6 bases). CDR1 is MGHRA, CDR2 YSYEKL, per germline. Trimming took off 0 bases at V and 3 bases at J, with 9 bases between the two ends. The CDR3 is made up of 14 amino acids. The CDR3 loop reads CASSQDRGYYEQYF. The DNA of the CDR3 is TGCGCCAGCAGCCAAGACCGGGGGTACTACGAGCAGTACTTC.